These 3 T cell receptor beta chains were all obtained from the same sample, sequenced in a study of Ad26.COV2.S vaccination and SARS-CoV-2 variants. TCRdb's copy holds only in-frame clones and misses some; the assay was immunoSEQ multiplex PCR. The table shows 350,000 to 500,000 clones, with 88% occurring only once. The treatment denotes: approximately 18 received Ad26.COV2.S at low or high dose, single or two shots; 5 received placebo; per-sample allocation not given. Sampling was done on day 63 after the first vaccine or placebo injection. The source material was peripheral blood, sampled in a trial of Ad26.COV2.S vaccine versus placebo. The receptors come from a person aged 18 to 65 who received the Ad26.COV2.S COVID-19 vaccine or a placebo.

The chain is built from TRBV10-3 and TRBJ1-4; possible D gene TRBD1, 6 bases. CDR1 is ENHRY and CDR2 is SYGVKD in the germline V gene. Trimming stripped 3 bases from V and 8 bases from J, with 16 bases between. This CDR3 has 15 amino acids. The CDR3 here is CAISDPGVGSEKLFF. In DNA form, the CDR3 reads TGTGCCATCAGTGACCCAGGGGTGGGATCGGAAAAACTGTTTTTT.

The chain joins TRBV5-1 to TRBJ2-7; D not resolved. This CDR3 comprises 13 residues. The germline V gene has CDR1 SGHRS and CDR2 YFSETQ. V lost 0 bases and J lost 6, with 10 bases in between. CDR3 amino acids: CASSLGVDGEQYF. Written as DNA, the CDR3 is TGCGCCAGCAGCTTGGGGGTAGATGGCGAGCAGTACTTC.

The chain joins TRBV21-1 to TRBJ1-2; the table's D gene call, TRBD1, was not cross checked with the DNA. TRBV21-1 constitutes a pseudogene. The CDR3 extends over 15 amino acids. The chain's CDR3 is CATQHMEKPPGGYTF. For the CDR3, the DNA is TGTGCCACCCAACATATGGAAAAACCCCCAGGGGGCTACACCTTC.